The clone carrying this TCR beta chain was detected many times. Its antigen is not known. Time point described: sample taken at primary tumor resection. The sample comes from a study of spatial heterogeneity in lung cancer. Study-level background: Tumor regions showed TCR transcript counts that correlated strongly with a T cell module score from matched bulk RNA-seq. Whole-study findings and limits: Mutation tallies in tumors tracked expanded intratumoral alpha and beta TCR counts.

With V trimmed by 4 bases and J by 4 bases, 2 bases remained unmatched. The CDR3 extends over 15 amino acids. Germline-derived CDR1 and CDR2 are SGDLS and YYNGEE. Every TCR cDNA molecule bore a unique molecular identifier. Each CDR3 protein gets one entry after TCRdb re-called the 5' RACE reads with MiXCR. Here the sample spans about 16,000 distinct CDR3 sequences, about 6% being singletons. The chain combines TRBV9 with TRBJ2-3, with 14 bases identical to TRBD2. This clonotype was obtained from a female donor with early-stage non-small cell lung cancer. This specimen consisted of lung tumor tissue, obtained at surgery. The CDR3 DNA follows: TGTGCCAGCAGCACGGGACTAGCGGGAGCAGATACGCAGTATTTT. It is translated as CASSTGLAGADTQYF.